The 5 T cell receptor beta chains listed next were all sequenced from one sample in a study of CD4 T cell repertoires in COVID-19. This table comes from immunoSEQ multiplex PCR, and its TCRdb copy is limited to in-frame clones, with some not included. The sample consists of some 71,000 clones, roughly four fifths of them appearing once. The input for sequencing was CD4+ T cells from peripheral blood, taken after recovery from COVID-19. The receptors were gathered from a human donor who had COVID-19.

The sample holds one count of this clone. The CDR3 loop reads CASSQRGQGNTIYF. The CDR3 DNA reads TGTGCCAGCAGCCAAAGGGGTCAGGGAAACACCATATATTTT. V is TRBV3-1 (or the pseudogene TRBV3-2) and J is TRBJ1-3; tentative D call: TRBD1 (5 bases). Trimming pared 2 bases from V and 4 bases from J, leaving 9 bases between. The germline gives CDR1 LGHDT, CDR2 YNNKEL (reference sequence). The CDR3 loop spans 14 amino acids.

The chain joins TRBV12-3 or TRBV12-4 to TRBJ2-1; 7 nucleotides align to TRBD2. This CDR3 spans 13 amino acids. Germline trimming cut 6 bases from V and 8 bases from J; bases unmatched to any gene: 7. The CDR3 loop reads CASSHGLVDEQFF. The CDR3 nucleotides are TGTGCCAGCAGCCACGGACTAGTCGATGAGCAGTTCTTC.

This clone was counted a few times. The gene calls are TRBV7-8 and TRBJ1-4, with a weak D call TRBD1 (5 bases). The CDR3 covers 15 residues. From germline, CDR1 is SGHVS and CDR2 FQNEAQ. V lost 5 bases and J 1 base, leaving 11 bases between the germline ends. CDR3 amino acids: CASSAMGGTNEKLFF. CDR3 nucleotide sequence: TGTGCCAGCAGCGCTATGGGGGGAACTAATGAAAAACTGTTTTTT.

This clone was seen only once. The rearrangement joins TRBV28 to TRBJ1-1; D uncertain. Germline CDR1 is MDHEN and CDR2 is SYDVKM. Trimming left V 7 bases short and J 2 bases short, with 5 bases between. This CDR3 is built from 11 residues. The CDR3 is CASIINTEAFF. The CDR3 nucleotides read TGTGCCAGCATTATTAACACTGAAGCTTTCTTT.

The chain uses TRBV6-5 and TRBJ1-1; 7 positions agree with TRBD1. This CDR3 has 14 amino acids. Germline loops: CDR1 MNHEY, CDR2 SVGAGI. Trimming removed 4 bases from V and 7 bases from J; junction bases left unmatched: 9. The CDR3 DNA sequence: TGTGCCAGCAGTTTAACAGGGGAGGGACGTGAAGCTTTCTTT. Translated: CASSLTGEGREAFF.